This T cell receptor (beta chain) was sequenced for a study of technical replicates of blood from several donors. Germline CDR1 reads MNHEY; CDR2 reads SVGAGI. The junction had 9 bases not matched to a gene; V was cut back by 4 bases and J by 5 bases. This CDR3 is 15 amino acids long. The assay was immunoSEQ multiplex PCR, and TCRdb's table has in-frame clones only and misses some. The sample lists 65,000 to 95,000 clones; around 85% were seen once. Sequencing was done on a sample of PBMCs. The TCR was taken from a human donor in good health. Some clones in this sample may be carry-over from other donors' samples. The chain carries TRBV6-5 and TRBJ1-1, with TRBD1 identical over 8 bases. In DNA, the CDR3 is TGTGCCAGCAGTTTTTTACAGGGGGGACGGACTGAAGCTTTCTTT. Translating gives CASSFLQGGRTEAFF.